Listed here are 28 T cell receptor beta chains from one sample, sequenced in a study of blood T cells in healthy people across ages. Next came a second PCR, run for about 7 to 12 cycles, which used a sample-barcoded 5' primer along with a J-beta primer mix. TCRdb analysed the 5' RACE reads with MiXCR anew, one entry per CDR3 protein. The sample has some 640,000 distinct CDR3 sequences, roughly 31% seen once. Source material: blood. Receptors were obtained from a woman older than 75 in good health.

V and J are TRBV12-3 or TRBV12-4 and TRBJ2-3; no firm D call. Trimming removed 2 bases at V and 11 bases at J, with 17 bases between. The CDR3 covers 14 residues. CDR3 region: CASSLLVESDVQYF. In DNA form, the CDR3 reads TGTGCCAGCAGTTTACTAGTGGAGTCAGATGTGCAGTATTTT.

This clonotype was found many times. The rearrangement links TRBV20-1 to TRBJ2-5; TRBD1 is a possible D gene (6 bases). Looked up from germline, CDR1 is DFQATT and CDR2 is SNEGSKA (reference sequence). Trimming shortened V by 4 bases and J by 5 bases, and 11 bases separated the two germline ends. The CDR3 is 12 residues long. The CDR3 region has the DNA TGCAGTGCTACTACAGGGATGGAGACCCAGTACTTC. It specifies CSATTGMETQYF.

This clonotype was detected many times. The chain carries TRBV20-1 and TRBJ2-5; D remains ambiguous. Germline CDR1 and CDR2: DFQATT and SNEGSKA (reference sequence). The CDR3 loop spans 12 amino acids. The V end was cut by 3 bases, the J end by 1 base, with 6 bases between. The CDR3 here is CSASNFQETQYF. CDR3 DNA sequence: TGCAGTGCTAGTAACTTCCAAGAGACCCAGTACTTC.

This clonotype was counted many times. The chain joins TRBV2 to TRBJ1-2, with 7 nucleotides matching TRBD1. J lost 8 bases, V lost 1 base, and 7 bases had no gene match. In germline, CDR1 is SNHLY, CDR2 FYNNEI. The CDR3 sequence is 14 residues long. The DNA of the CDR3 is TGTGCCAGCAGTGAAGGGACAGGCATTAGAGGCTACACCTTC. This encodes CASSEGTGIRGYTF. Combining the CDR3 with reference TRBV2 and TRBJ1-2 gives the whole variable domain EPEVTQTPSHQVTQMGQEVILRCVPISNHLYFYWYRQILGQKVEFLVSFYNNEISEKSEIFDDQFSVERPDGSNFTLKIRSTKLEDSAMYFCASSEGTGIRGYTFGSGTRLTVV.

The table lists this clonotype with many counts. The rearrangement joins TRBV20-1 to TRBJ2-5; 10 bases align to TRBD2. The ends lost 0 bases at V and 5 bases at J; junction bases unmatched: 6. Looked up from germline, CDR1 is DFQATT and CDR2 is SNEGSKA (reference sequence). The CDR3 sequence is 15 residues long. CDR3 DNA sequence: TGCAGTGCTAGAGAGCAAGCGGGGGGGCGGGAGACCCAGTACTTC. Translated: CSAREQAGGRETQYF.

This clonotype was recorded many times. The V gene is TRBV20-1, the J gene TRBJ2-1; 11 bases map to TRBD2. Germline V gene lookup returns CDR1 DFQATT and CDR2 SNEGSKA (reference sequence). The CDR3 runs 16 residues. Trimming removed 5 bases from V and 4 bases from J; junction bases left unmatched: 10. The CDR3 DNA sequence: TGCAGTGCTTCGAACCCTCTAGCGGGGGGATACAATGAGCAGTTCTTC. It translates to CSASNPLAGGYNEQFF.

The chain has TRBV5-1 and TRBJ2-3; weak D call: TRBD2 (6 bases). CDR1 is SGHRS and CDR2 is YFSETQ in the germline V gene. V was cut by 10 bases and J by 0 bases, with 24 bases left in between. The CDR3 is made up of 17 amino acids. The CDR3 loop reads CAGGLGSGSASTDTQYF. CDR3 bases: TGCGCCGGCGGCTTGGGAAGCGGGTCTGCTAGCACAGATACGCAGTATTTT.

About this clonotype itself: One junction end disagrees with the germline gene, perhaps due to a read error. V and J are TRBV7-3 and TRBJ2-3, with 8 bases matching TRBD2. There are 15 residues in the CDR3. Germline CDR1 reads SGHTA; CDR2 reads FQGTGA. CDR3 nucleotide sequence: TGTGTCAGCAGCTACATAGCGGGGAGCACAGATATGCAGTATTTT. It translates to CVSSYIAGSTDMQYF.

This clonotype has at least ten counts. The rearrangement links TRBV12-3 or TRBV12-4 to TRBJ2-7, with a tentative D call TRBD1 (6 bases). Trimming took off 6 bases at V and 5 bases at J, with 11 bases between the two ends. CDR3 length equals 12 residues. Written as DNA, the CDR3 is TGTGCCAGCAGAACAGGGATCCACGAGCAGTACTTC. This codes for CASRTGIHEQYF.

This clonotype was seen repeatedly, ten times or more. This chain connects TRBV11-2 to TRBJ2-7; D is perhaps TRBD2 (5 bases). In germline, CDR1 is SGHAT, CDR2 FQNNGV. Trimming left V 3 bases short and J 4 bases short, with 19 bases between. The CDR3 runs to 16 residues. CDR3 coding DNA: TGTGCCAGCAGCTTGTTCTCCAGGACTGCAGCTTACGAGCAGTACTTC. As protein: CASSLFSRTAAYEQYF.

The J gene is TRBJ2-7, the V gene TRBV5-1, with 10 bases aligning to TRBD1. Germline V gives CDR1 SGHRS, CDR2 YFSETQ. Losses at the gene ends were 4 bases for V and 7 bases for J; bases not matched to a gene: 11. There are 15 residues in the CDR3. The CDR3 loop reads CASSPDRGITEEQYF. In DNA, the CDR3 is TGCGCCAGCAGCCCGGACAGGGGGATAACGGAAGAGCAGTACTTC. Drawing the rest from reference TRBV5-1 and TRBJ2-7, the complete variable domain is KAGVTQTPRYLIKTRGQQVTLSCSPISGHRSVSWYQQTPGQGLQFLFEYFSETQRNKGNFPGRFSGRQFSNSRSEMNVSTLELGDSALYLCASSPDRGITEEQYFGPGTRLTVT.

This rearrangement joins TRBV4-1 to TRBJ2-7, with D possibly being TRBD2 (5 bases). V was shortened by 1 base and J by 0 bases, with 13 bases between the two germline ends. Germline-derived CDR1 and CDR2 are MGHRA and YSYEKL. CDR3 length equals 16 residues. The CDR3 protein is CASSQGAALSSYEQYF. DNA of the CDR3: TGCGCCAGCAGCCAAGGAGCGGCGCTGAGCTCCTACGAGCAGTACTTC.

This clonotype occurred a few times. The chain employs TRBV5-1 and TRBJ1-2; maybe TRBD1 (6 bases). Germline V gene data show CDR1 as SGHRS and CDR2 as YFSETQ. This CDR3 has 15 residues. The V end was cut by 4 bases, the J end by 5 bases, with 18 bases between. The CDR3 here is CASSENTGFGYGYTF. The CDR3, as DNA: TGCGCCAGCAGCGAAAACACAGGGTTTGGGTATGGCTACACCTTC.

In this sample, this clonotype turned up many times. The chain links TRBV7-2 to TRBJ2-5; TRBD2 agrees at 12 bases. Trimming cost V 5 bases and J 8 bases; bases outside gene matches: 9. This CDR3 comprises 15 residues. Germline CDR1 and CDR2: SGHTA and FQGNSA. CDR3 sequence reads: CASSPRLAGDPTQYF. The CDR3 DNA is TGTGCCAGCAGCCCCCGACTAGCGGGGGACCCTACCCAGTACTTC. Filled out from reference TRBV7-2 and TRBJ2-5, the complete variable domain reads GAGVSQSPSNKVTEKGKDVELRCDPISGHTALYWYRQSLGQGLEFLIYFQGNSAPDKSGLPSDRFSAERTGGSVSTLTIQRTQQEDSAVYLCASSPRLAGDPTQYFGPGTRLLVL.

J is TRBJ2-5 and V is TRBV7-2; D is unresolved. The germline V and J ends were trimmed by 5 bases and 4 bases, with 17 bases remaining between them. Germline CDR1 reads SGHTA; CDR2 reads FQGNSA. The CDR3 consists of 15 residues. The CDR3 loop reads CASSQELSLGETQYF. The CDR3 nucleotides read TGTGCCAGCAGCCAAGAGCTTAGTCTCGGAGAGACCCAGTACTTC.

This clonotype was seen only a few times. This chain connects TRBV6-1 to TRBJ2-2, with D uncertain. V was shortened by 1 base and J by 5 bases, with 8 bases between the two germline ends. Germline CDR1 reads MNHNS; CDR2 reads SASEGT. The CDR3 totals 14 residues. CDR3 sequence (DNA): TGTGCCAGCAGTGAAGGGGTCATAACCGGGGAGCTGTTTTTT. It specifies CASSEGVITGELFF.

This sequence joins TRBV18 and TRBJ1-1; TRBD1 might be the D (6 bases). Trimming shortened V by 2 bases and J by 3 bases, and 16 bases separated the two germline ends. CDR1 and CDR2 from the germline V gene are KGHSH and LQKENI. CDR3 length equals 16 residues. The DNA for the CDR3 is TGTGCCAGCTCACCAAACGGGGGGGGCGCTCACACTGAAGCTTTCTTT. Protein: CASSPNGGGAHTEAFF.

This clonotype was seen repeatedly, ten times or more. The rearrangement uses TRBV7-2 and TRBJ1-6, with D possibly being TRBD1 (6 bases). This CDR3 has 15 amino acids. Trimming stripped 3 bases from V and 6 bases from J, with 12 bases between. Germline V lookup: CDR1 SGHTA, CDR2 FQGNSA. The CDR3 bases are TGTGCCAGCAGCTTTGGGGGCCGTGGTAATTCACCCCTCCACTTT. It yields the protein CASSFGGRGNSPLHF.

In this sample, this clonotype turned up many times. V and J are TRBV5-1 and TRBJ2-1; 8 bases align to TRBD2. Losses at the gene ends were 0 bases for V and 7 bases for J; bases not matched to a gene: 6. Germline V gene lookup returns CDR1 SGHRS and CDR2 YFSETQ. CDR3 length: 15 residues. CDR3 amino acids: CASSLEGLVRNEQFF. DNA of the CDR3: TGCGCCAGCAGCTTGGAGGGACTAGTTAGGAATGAGCAGTTCTTC.

This clonotype has ten or more counts. The rearrangement joins TRBV6-5 to TRBJ2-3; possibly TRBD1 for D (5 bases). V was clipped by 5 bases and J by 0 bases, with 15 bases between them. This CDR3 region has 16 residues. Germline V gene sequence: CDR1 MNHEY, CDR2 SVGAGI. The CDR3 is CASSRATDSSTDTQYF. In nucleotides, the CDR3 is TGTGCCAGCAGTCGTGCCACAGACAGTAGCACAGATACGCAGTATTTT.

This clonotype turned up a few times. A clone one base away is much larger, so this may be a read error. The chain uses TRBV29-1 and TRBJ2-5, with D tentatively TRBD2 (5 bases). Trimming left V 0 bases short and J 13 bases short, with 15 bases between. The length of the CDR3 is 12 residues. The germline gives CDR1 SQVTM, CDR2 ANQGSEA. CDR3: CSVEDLGTRGYF. CDR3 nucleotides: TGCAGCGTTGAAGATTTAGGCACCCGGGGGTACTTC.

This clonotype was recorded many times. V gene TRBV6-2 or TRBV6-3 combines with J gene TRBJ1-5, with 10 positions matching TRBD1. Looked up from germline, CDR1 is MNHEY and CDR2 is SVGEGT. V shed 5 bases and J 3 bases; nucleotides not matched to a gene: 4. The CDR3 runs 15 residues. The CDR3 DNA follows: TGTGCCAGCAGTCGGGACAGGGGCATCAATCAGCCCCAGCATTTT. The encoded protein is CASSRDRGINQPQHF.

This clonotype was counted between two and nine times. A clone one base away is much larger, so this may be a read error. The rearrangement joins TRBV5-1 to TRBJ2-3; 8 bases map to TRBD2. This CDR3 is 14 amino acids long. The germline gives CDR1 SGHRS, CDR2 YFSETQ. The CDR3 DNA reads TGCGCCAGCAGCCCGGGGGGGGCCGGAGATACGAAGTATTTT. Encoded protein: CASSPGGAGDTKYF.

This clonotype was seen at least ten times. The chain joins TRBV20-1 to TRBJ2-7; tentatively, D is TRBD1 or TRBD2 (6 bases each). In germline, CDR1 is DFQATT, CDR2 SNEGSKA (reference sequence). The CDR3 runs to 13 residues. Trimming cost V 5 bases and J 7 bases, with 18 bases left between them. CDR3 nucleotide sequence: TGCAGTGCTCCTAAAGGGGGGTCTGGAGAGCAGTACTTC. This codes for CSAPKGGSGEQYF.

The CDR3 is CASSSTGAGRNTEAFF. The DNA of the CDR3 is TGCGCCAGCAGCTCTACGGGGGCAGGGCGAAACACTGAAGCTTTCTTT. The chain employs TRBV5-1 and TRBJ1-1, with D possibly being TRBD1 (6 bases). V lost 3 bases and J 2 bases, leaving 17 bases between the germline ends. The length of the CDR3 is 16 residues. From germline, CDR1 is SGHRS and CDR2 YFSETQ.

The chain recombines TRBV20-1 with TRBJ1-5, with a possible D match to TRBD1 (6 bases). The CDR3 covers 13 residues. V was pared by 6 bases and J by 7 bases, with 16 bases between. Germline V lookup: CDR1 DFQATT, CDR2 SNEGSKA (reference sequence). This CDR3 is CSAQSGAEQPQHF. The CDR3 region has the DNA TGCAGTGCACAGTCAGGGGCGGAGCAGCCCCAGCATTTT.

This clonotype was detected ten times or more. The V call is TRBV28, the J call TRBJ2-5; D gene uncertain. V was trimmed by 6 bases and J by 1 base, leaving 12 bases between them. The CDR3 is 14 amino acids. The germline CDR1 and CDR2 sequences are MDHEN and SYDVKM. DNA for the CDR3: TGTGCCAGCAGACCCGGGCTAATCCAAGAGACCCAGTACTTC. Protein sequence: CASRPGLIQETQYF.

This clonotype has ten or more counts. The rearrangement uses TRBV4-3 and TRBJ2-3; no reliable D call. V was cut by 0 bases and J by 0 bases, with 10 bases left in between. CDR3 length: 16 amino acids. The germline V gene has CDR1 LGHNA and CDR2 YSLEER. DNA of the CDR3: TGCGCCAGCAGCCAAGACTTTCAGGCTAGCACAGATACGCAGTATTTT. Its protein is CASSQDFQASTDTQYF.